The clone carrying this T cell receptor beta chain has a handful of counts. Its antigen is currently unknown. Using its own MiXCR run on the reads, TCRdb lists one record per CDR3 protein. The data contain approximately 990,000 distinct CDR3 sequences, roughly 30% of them seen just once; the ten biggest clones take up over 12%. This sample is drawn from a study of T cell repertoires in cytomegalovirus infection. Looking at the study overall: Carrying CMV and the relevant HLA type showed in public TCR beta signatures.

Germline V gene lookup returns CDR1 DFQATT and CDR2 SNEGSKA (reference sequence). V shed 3 bases and J 3 bases; nucleotides not matched to a gene: 10. The CDR3 runs 16 residues. The source was cultured CD8+ T cells from PBMCs, collected from culture after CMV antigen stimulation. The TCR was taken from a human donor in good health (CMV status not recorded). Some clones in this sample may be carry-over from other donors' samples. The gene calls are TRBV20-1 and TRBJ1-1; 10 bases line up with TRBD1. CDR3 in DNA: TGCAGTGCTAGGAATGCAAGGGACAGGGGCTACACTGAAGCTTTCTTT. Translated: CSARNARDRGYTEAFF.